The rows below give T cell receptor beta chains drawn from one sample of a study of control samples from healthy donors and cancer patients. Profiled with immunoSEQ multiplex PCR; TCRdb holds only in-frame clones, not every one. Among approximately 160,000 clones listed, 85% to 95% were seen once. Sequenced input: blood. These receptors were collected from a young woman in good health. Each CDR3 is given with its conserved first and last residue. A D gene is named only where the DNA matches it firmly.

v_call: TRBV20-1; d_call: NA; j_call: TRBJ1-4; cdr3_aa: CSARAETKLFF
v_call: TRBV15; d_call: TRBD1; j_call: TRBJ2-5; cdr3_aa: CATSSNRVAGQGWETQYF
v_call: TRBV5-1; d_call: TRBD2; j_call: TRBJ2-1; cdr3_aa: CASSPSGSIYNEQFF
v_call: TRBV2; d_call: NA; j_call: TRBJ2-6; cdr3_aa: CASSVAGGSGANVLTF
v_call: TRBV7-2; d_call: NA; j_call: TRBJ2-7; cdr3_aa: CASSLRTATYEQYF
v_call: TRBV28; d_call: NA; j_call: TRBJ2-5; cdr3_aa: CASRRQSQETQYF
v_call: TRBV5-5; d_call: NA; j_call: TRBJ1-1; cdr3_aa: CASSRRGTEAFF
v_call: TRBV9; d_call: NA; j_call: TRBJ2-3; cdr3_aa: CASSVGPGTDTQYF
v_call: TRBV24-1; d_call: TRBD1; j_call: TRBJ1-4; cdr3_aa: CATSAQGATNEKLFF
v_call: TRBV20-1; d_call: NA; j_call: TRBJ1-2; cdr3_aa: CSASRGRNYGYTF
v_call: TRBV5-6; d_call: TRBD1; j_call: TRBJ2-3; cdr3_aa: CASSLGISMDRGADTQYF
v_call: TRBV28; d_call: NA; j_call: TRBJ2-7; cdr3_aa: CASSRGYEQYF
v_call: TRBV6-2/TRBV6-3; d_call: NA; j_call: TRBJ2-5; cdr3_aa: CASSYGARKETQYF
v_call: TRBV4-2; d_call: TRBD1; j_call: TRBJ1-6; cdr3_aa: CASSQDGPGQGFSPLHF
v_call: TRBV9; d_call: NA; j_call: TRBJ2-2; cdr3_aa: CASSVARASIPGELFF
v_call: TRBV11-2; d_call: TRBD1; j_call: TRBJ1-4; cdr3_aa: CASRPQGANEKLFF
v_call: TRBV28; d_call: NA; j_call: TRBJ1-2; cdr3_aa: CASSLSVSPGGYTF
v_call: TRBV7-9; d_call: NA; j_call: TRBJ2-5; cdr3_aa: CASSLSRTESKGGQYF
v_call: TRBV6-5; d_call: NA; j_call: TRBJ2-1; cdr3_aa: CASTRDSLNEQFF
v_call: TRBV6-5; d_call: NA; j_call: TRBJ2-4; cdr3_aa: CASSRGVLAKNIQYF
v_call: TRBV19; d_call: TRBD1; j_call: TRBJ2-5; cdr3_aa: CASNQGAQETQYF
v_call: TRBV11-2; d_call: TRBD2; j_call: TRBJ2-3; cdr3_aa: CASSPTSGGITDTQYF
v_call: TRBV7-6; d_call: NA; j_call: TRBJ2-5; cdr3_aa: CASSFTVRVGETQYF
v_call: TRBV7-6; d_call: NA; j_call: TRBJ2-5; cdr3_aa: CASSQRTVEETQYF
v_call: TRBV7-2; d_call: NA; j_call: TRBJ1-1; cdr3_aa: CASSLVAGLNTEAFF
v_call: TRBV6-2/TRBV6-3; d_call: TRBD2; j_call: TRBJ2-7; cdr3_aa: CASSYSTSGVDEQYF
v_call: TRBV7-9; d_call: NA; j_call: TRBJ2-1; cdr3_aa: CASSRSGGNNEQFF
v_call: TRBV6-6; d_call: NA; j_call: TRBJ1-5; cdr3_aa: CASTFSGGQPQHF
v_call: TRBV29-1; d_call: NA; j_call: TRBJ1-1; cdr3_aa: CSVVRAGNTEAFF
v_call: TRBV7-8; d_call: NA; j_call: TRBJ1-2; cdr3_aa: CASSQAGGRYGYTF
v_call: TRBV20-1; d_call: NA; j_call: TRBJ1-2; cdr3_aa: CSAISDGYTF
v_call: TRBV10-3; d_call: TRBD2; j_call: TRBJ2-1; cdr3_aa: CATLSGEDEQFF
v_call: TRBV18; d_call: NA; j_call: TRBJ1-1; cdr3_aa: CASFGLRETEAFF
v_call: TRBV7-8; d_call: NA; j_call: TRBJ1-4; cdr3_aa: CASSPRRGATNEKLFF
v_call: TRBV6-1; d_call: NA; j_call: TRBJ1-1; cdr3_aa: CASSQGTEAFF
v_call: TRBV29-1; d_call: NA; j_call: TRBJ2-3; cdr3_aa: CSVERETSTDTQYF
v_call: TRBV4-2; d_call: NA; j_call: TRBJ1-5; cdr3_aa: CASSPQGDSNQPQHF
v_call: TRBV7-9; d_call: NA; j_call: TRBJ2-4; cdr3_aa: CASSTSDFGKNIQYF
v_call: TRBV19; d_call: NA; j_call: TRBJ1-5; cdr3_aa: CASITTGFLNQPQHF
v_call: TRBV19; d_call: NA; j_call: TRBJ1-6; cdr3_aa: CASLQGIGSPLHF
v_call: TRBV6-5; d_call: NA; j_call: TRBJ1-1; cdr3_aa: CASSSGTEAFF